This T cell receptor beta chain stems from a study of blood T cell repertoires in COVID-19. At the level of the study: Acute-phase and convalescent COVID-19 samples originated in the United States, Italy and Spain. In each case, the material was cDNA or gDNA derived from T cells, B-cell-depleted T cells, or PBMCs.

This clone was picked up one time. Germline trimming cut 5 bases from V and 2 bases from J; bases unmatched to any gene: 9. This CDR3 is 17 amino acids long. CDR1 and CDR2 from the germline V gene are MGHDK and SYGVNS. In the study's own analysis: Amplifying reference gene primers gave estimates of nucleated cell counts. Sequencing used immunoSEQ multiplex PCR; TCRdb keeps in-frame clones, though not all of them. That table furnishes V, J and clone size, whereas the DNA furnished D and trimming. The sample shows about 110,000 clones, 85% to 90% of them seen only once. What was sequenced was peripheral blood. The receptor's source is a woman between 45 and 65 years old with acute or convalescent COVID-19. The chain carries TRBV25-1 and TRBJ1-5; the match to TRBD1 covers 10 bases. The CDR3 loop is CASSPGDRGLGNQPQHF. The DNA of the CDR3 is TGTGCCAGCAGTCCAGGGGACAGGGGATTAGGCAATCAGCCCCAGCATTTT.